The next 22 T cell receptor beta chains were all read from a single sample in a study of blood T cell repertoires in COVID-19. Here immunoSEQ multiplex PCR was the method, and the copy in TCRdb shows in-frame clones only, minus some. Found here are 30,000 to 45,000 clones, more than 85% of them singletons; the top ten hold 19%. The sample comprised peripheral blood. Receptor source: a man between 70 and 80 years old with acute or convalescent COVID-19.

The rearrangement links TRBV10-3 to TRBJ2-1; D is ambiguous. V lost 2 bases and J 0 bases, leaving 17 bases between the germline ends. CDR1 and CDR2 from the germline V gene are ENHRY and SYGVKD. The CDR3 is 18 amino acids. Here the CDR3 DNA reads TGTGCCATCAGTGAGCCACTTATTTCCGCTCGCTCCTACAATGAGCAGTTCTTC. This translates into CAISEPLISARSYNEQFF.

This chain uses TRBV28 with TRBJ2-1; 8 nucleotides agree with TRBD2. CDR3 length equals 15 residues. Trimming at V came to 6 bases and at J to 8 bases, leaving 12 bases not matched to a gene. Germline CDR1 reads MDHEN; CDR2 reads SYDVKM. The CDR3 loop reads CASRIGLANRDEQFF. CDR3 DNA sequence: TGTGCCAGCAGGATTGGACTAGCTAATAGGGATGAGCAGTTCTTC. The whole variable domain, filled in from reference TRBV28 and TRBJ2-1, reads DVKVTQSSRYLVKRTGEKVFLECVQDMDHENMFWYRQDPGLGLRLIYFSYDVKMKEKGDIPEGYSVSREKKERFSLILESASTNQTSMYLCASRIGLANRDEQFFGPGTRLTVL.

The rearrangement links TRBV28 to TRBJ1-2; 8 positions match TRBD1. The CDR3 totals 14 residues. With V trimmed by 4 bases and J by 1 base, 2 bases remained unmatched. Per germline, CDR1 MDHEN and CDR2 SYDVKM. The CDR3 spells CASSSGGVNYGYTF. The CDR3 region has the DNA TGTGCCAGCAGTTCAGGGGGCGTTAACTATGGCTACACCTTC.

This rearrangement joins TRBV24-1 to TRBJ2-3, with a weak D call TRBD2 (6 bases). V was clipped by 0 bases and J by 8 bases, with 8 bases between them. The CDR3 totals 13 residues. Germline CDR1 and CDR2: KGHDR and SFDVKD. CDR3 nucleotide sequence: TGTGCCACCAGTGATTTGTTGCGGGGTACGCAGTATTTT. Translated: CATSDLLRGTQYF.

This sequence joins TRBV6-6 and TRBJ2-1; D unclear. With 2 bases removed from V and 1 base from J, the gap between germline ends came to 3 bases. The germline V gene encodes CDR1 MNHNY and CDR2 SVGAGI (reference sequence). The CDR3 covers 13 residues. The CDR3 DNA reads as TGTGCCAGCAGTTACGAGTCCTACAATGAGCAGTTCTTC. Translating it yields CASSYESYNEQFF.

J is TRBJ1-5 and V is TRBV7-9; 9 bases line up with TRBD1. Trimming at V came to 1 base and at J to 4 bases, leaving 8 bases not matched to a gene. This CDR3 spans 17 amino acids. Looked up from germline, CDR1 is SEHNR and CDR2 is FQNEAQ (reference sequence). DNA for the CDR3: TGTGCCAGCAGCTTAGAGGGGGGGACAGGGACGAATCAGCCCCAGCATTTT. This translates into CASSLEGGTGTNQPQHF. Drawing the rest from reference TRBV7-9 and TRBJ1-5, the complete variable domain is DTGVSQNPRHKITKRGQNVTFRCDPISEHNRLYWYRQTLGQGPEFLTYFQNEAQLEKSRLLSDRFSAERPKGSFSTLEIQRTEQGDSAMYLCASSLEGGTGTNQPQHFGDGTRLSIL.

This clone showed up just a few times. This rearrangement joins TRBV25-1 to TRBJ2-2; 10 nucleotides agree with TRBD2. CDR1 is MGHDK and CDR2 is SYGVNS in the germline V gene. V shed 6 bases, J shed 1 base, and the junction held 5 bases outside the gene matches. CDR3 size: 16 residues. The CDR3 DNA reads TGTGCCAGCAGGGTTGGACTAGCGGAGAACACCGGGGAGCTGTTTTTT. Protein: CASRVGLAENTGELFF.

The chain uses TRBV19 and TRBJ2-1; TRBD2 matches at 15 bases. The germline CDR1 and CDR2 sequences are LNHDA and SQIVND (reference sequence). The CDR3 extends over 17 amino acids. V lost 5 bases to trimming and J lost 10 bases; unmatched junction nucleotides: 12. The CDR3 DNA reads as TGTGCCAGTAGTCCCCGGACTAGCGGGAGGGCCGGAAGGGAGCAGTTCTTC. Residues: CASSPRTSGRAGREQFF.

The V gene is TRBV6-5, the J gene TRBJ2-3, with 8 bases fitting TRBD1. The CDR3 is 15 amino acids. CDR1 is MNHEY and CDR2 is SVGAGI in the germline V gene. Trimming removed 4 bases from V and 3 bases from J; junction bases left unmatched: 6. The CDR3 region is CASSSITGGTDTQYF. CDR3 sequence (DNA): TGTGCCAGCAGTTCGATAACAGGGGGTACAGATACGCAGTATTTT.

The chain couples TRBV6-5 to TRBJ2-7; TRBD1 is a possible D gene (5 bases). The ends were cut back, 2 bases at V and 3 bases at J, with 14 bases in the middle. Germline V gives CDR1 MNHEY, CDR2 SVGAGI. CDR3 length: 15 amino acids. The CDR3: CASSYAGLGIYEQYF. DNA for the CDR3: TGTGCCAGCAGTTACGCAGGGTTGGGGATCTACGAGCAGTACTTC.

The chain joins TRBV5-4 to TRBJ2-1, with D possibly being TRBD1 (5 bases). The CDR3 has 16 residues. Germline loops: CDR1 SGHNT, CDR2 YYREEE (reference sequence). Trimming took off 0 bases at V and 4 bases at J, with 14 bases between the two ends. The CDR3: CASSLGGGPEYNEQFF. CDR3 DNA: TGTGCCAGCAGCTTGGGGGGCGGACCCGAGTACAATGAGCAGTTCTTC.

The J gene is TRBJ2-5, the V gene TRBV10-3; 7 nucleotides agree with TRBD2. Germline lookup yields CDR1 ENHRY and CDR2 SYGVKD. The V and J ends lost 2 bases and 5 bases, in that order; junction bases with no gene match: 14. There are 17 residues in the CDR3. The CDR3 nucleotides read TGTGCCATCAGTGAGATGTTCGGGGGAGGGCTTTGGGAGACCCAGTACTTC. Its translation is CAISEMFGGGLWETQYF.

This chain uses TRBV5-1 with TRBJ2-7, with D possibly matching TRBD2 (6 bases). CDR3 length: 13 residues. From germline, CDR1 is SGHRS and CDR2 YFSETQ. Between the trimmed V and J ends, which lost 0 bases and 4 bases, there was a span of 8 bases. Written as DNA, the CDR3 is TGCGCCAGCAGCTTGGTCGGGGGTTACGAGCAGTACTTC. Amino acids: CASSLVGGYEQYF.

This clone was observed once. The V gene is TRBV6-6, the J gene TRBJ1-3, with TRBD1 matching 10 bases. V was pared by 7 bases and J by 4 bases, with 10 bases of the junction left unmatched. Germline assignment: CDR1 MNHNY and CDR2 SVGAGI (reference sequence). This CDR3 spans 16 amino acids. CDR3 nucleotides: TGTGCCAGCAACGACAGGGGGCGTCCATCCGGAAACACCATATATTTT. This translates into CASNDRGRPSGNTIYF.

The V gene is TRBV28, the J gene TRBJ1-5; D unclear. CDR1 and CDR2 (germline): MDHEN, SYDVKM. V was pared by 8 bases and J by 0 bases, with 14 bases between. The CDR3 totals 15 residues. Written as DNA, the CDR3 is TGTGCCAGCGTTCTTGGGCGTAATAGCAATCAGCCCCAGCATTTT. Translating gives CASVLGRNSNQPQHF.

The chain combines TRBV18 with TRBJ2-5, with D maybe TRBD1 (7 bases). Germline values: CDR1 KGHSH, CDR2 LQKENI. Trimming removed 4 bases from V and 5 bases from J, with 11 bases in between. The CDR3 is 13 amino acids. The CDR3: CASSRSGGETQYF. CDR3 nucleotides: TGTGCCAGCTCACGCTCAGGGGGGGAGACCCAGTACTTC. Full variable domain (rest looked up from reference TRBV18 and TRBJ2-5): NAGVMQNPRHLVRRRGQEARLRCSPMKGHSHVYWYRQLPEEGLKFMVYLQKENIIDESGMPKERFSAEFPKEGPSILRIQQVVRGDSAAYFCASSRSGGETQYFGPGTRLLVL.

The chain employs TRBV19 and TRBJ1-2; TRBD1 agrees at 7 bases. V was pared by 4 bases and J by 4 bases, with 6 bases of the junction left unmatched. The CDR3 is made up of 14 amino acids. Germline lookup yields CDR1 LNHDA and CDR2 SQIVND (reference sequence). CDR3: CASSTQGDGYGYTF. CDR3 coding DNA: TGTGCCAGTAGTACCCAGGGGGACGGCTATGGCTACACCTTC.

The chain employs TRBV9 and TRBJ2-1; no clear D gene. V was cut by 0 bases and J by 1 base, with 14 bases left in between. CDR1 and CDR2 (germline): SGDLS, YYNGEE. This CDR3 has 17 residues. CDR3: CASSVARVSPSYNEQFF. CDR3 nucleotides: TGTGCCAGCAGCGTAGCACGAGTCTCTCCATCCTACAATGAGCAGTTCTTC.

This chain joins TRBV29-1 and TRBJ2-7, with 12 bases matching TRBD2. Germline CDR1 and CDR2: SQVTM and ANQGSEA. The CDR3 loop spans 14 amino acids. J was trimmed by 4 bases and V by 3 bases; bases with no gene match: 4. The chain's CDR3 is CSVEASGRAYEQYF. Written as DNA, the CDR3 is TGCAGCGTTGAGGCTAGCGGGAGGGCTTACGAGCAGTACTTC.

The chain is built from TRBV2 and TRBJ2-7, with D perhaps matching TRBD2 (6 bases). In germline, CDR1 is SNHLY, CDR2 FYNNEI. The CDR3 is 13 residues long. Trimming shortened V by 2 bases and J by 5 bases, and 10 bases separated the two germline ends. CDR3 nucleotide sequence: TGTGCCAGCAGTGAATCTACGGGGGACGAGCAGTACTTC. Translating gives CASSESTGDEQYF.

CDR3 protein: CATSPRTGQETQYF. CDR3 DNA sequence: TGTGCCACCAGCCCGCGTACGGGGCAAGAGACCCAGTACTTC. The chain joins TRBV15 to TRBJ2-5, with D maybe TRBD2 (5 bases). CDR1 and CDR2 from the germline V gene are LNHNV and YYDKDF (reference sequence). V was trimmed by 5 bases and J by 2 bases, leaving 12 bases between them. The CDR3 runs to 14 residues.

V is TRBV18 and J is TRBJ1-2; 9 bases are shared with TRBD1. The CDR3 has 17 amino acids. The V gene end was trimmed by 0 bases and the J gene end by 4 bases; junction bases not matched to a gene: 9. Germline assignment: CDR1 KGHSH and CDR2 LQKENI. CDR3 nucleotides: TGTGCCAGCTCACCACCGGGGGGGACAGGGACGATCTATGGCTACACCTTC. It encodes CASSPPGGTGTIYGYTF.